This is a list of T cell receptor beta chains from one sample in a study of T cell repertoires in cytomegalovirus infection. Which antigens these TCRs recognize remains unknown. TCRdb re-called the reads with MiXCR, one entry per CDR3 protein. The sample yields about 830,000 distinct CDR3 sequences, approximately 29% seen once. Sequenced here: cultured CD8+ T cells from PBMCs, sampled from culture after CMV antigen stimulation. The source of these receptors is a human donor in good health (CMV status not recorded). Some clones in this sample may be carry-over from other donors' samples. Each CDR3 is given with its conserved first and last residue. Fields, in order: CDR3 DNA, CDR3 protein, V gene, clone size, D gene, J gene. D genes are given only for firm matches. Clone size is given for some rows only: seen once, a few or many times, or a class if the clone is expanded.

CDR3 DNA: TGTGCCAGCACCCCGACAGAGACCGGGGAGCTGTTTTTT
CDR3 protein: CASTPTETGELFF
V gene: TRBV6-2/TRBV6-3
clone size: few
D gene: NA
J gene: TRBJ2-2

CDR3 DNA: TGCGCCAGCAGCAACCGGGACAGGGTTGTCGATGAGCAGTTCTTC
CDR3 protein: CASSNRDRVVDEQFF
V gene: TRBV5-1
clone size: NA
D gene: TRBD1
J gene: TRBJ2-1

CDR3 DNA: TGCGCCAGCAGCCAAGTTAGTAAACCGACCAACACTGAAGCTTACTTT
CDR3 protein: CASSQVSKPTNTEAYF
V gene: TRBV4-1
clone size: NA
D gene: NA
J gene: TRBJ1-1

CDR3 DNA: TGTGCCAGCAGCTTAGATCCCCGAATAGGGAGGGGTTGCCCCTACACCTTC
CDR3 protein: CASSLDPRIGRGCPYTF
V gene: TRBV11-3
clone size: NA
D gene: NA
J gene: TRBJ1-2

CDR3 DNA: TGCGCCAGCAGCCAAGATCAAGGCAGGTACAATGAGCAGTTCTTC
CDR3 protein: CASSQDQGRYNEQFF
V gene: TRBV4-1
clone size: NA
D gene: NA
J gene: TRBJ2-1

CDR3 DNA: TGTGCCAGCAGCCTTTTACTAGCGGGCTTTAGCGAGACCCAGTACTTC
CDR3 protein: CASSLLLAGFSETQYF
V gene: TRBV6-2/TRBV6-3
clone size: few
D gene: TRBD2
J gene: TRBJ2-5

CDR3 DNA: TGTGCCAGCACCCTAAGGGTACATTCGAACACTGAAGCTTTCTTT
CDR3 protein: CASTLRVHSNTEAFF
V gene: TRBV7-8
clone size: NA
D gene: NA
J gene: TRBJ1-1

CDR3 DNA: TGTGCCAGCAGTCCCCCCCCCTCCTATAATTCACCCCTCCACTTT
CDR3 protein: CASSPPPSYNSPLHF
V gene: TRBV27
clone size: NA
D gene: NA
J gene: TRBJ1-6

CDR3 DNA: TGTGCCAGTAGTATCACAGGGGGCGCAAAGGATACGCAGTATTTT
CDR3 protein: CASSITGGAKDTQYF
V gene: TRBV19
clone size: few
D gene: TRBD1
J gene: TRBJ2-3

CDR3 DNA: TGTGTCAGCAGTGGAGTCGACACGGCTAGGGAAAAACTGTTTTTT
CDR3 protein: CVSSGVDTAREKLFF
V gene: TRBV28
clone size: NA
D gene: NA
J gene: TRBJ1-4

CDR3 DNA: TGTGCCAGCAGTTTAGGGACAGGGCCGTTTAACGAGCAGTACTTC
CDR3 protein: CASSLGTGPFNEQYF
V gene: TRBV27
clone size: few
D gene: TRBD1
J gene: TRBJ2-7

CDR3 DNA: TGTGCCAGCAGCTTAGGGGCAGGGGGCCTGTTCTACGAGCAGTACTTC
CDR3 protein: CASSLGAGGLFYEQYF
V gene: TRBV7-2
clone size: many
D gene: TRBD1
J gene: TRBJ2-7

CDR3 DNA: TGTGCCAGCACCCTTACTGAGGGTAACACCGGGGAGCTGTTTTTT
CDR3 protein: CASTLTEGNTGELFF
V gene: TRBV7-6
clone size: NA
D gene: NA
J gene: TRBJ2-2

CDR3 DNA: TGTGCCAGCAGCCAAGAACGGCACCCCTCCTACGAGCAGTACTTC
CDR3 protein: CASSQERHPSYEQYF
V gene: TRBV3-1
clone size: NA
D gene: NA
J gene: TRBJ2-7

CDR3 DNA: TGTGCCAGCAGCCCCCTCCGCGCGGGGGGGCCCAACGGGGAGCTGTTTTTT
CDR3 protein: CASSPLRAGGPNGELFF
V gene: TRBV7-8
clone size: many
D gene: TRBD2
J gene: TRBJ2-2

CDR3 DNA: TGTGCCAGCAGCCAAGTCAGCGGGGCCTACGAGCAGTACTTC
CDR3 protein: CASSQVSGAYEQYF
V gene: TRBV14
clone size: few
D gene: TRBD2
J gene: TRBJ2-7

CDR3 DNA: TGTGCCAGCGGATGGACAGGGTCGAGCATTCAGTACTTC
CDR3 protein: CASGWTGSSIQYF
V gene: TRBV11-2
clone size: NA
D gene: TRBD1
J gene: TRBJ2-4

CDR3 DNA: TGCGCCAGCAGCTTGGGCTGGGGTGAGGAGGGCTATGGCTACACCTTC
CDR3 protein: CASSLGWGEEGYGYTF
V gene: TRBV5-1
clone size: few
D gene: NA
J gene: TRBJ1-2

CDR3 DNA: TGTGCGCAGGAGTCGGCAGCTAATGAAAAACTGTTTTTT
CDR3 protein: CAQESAANEKLFF
V gene: TRBV7-9
clone size: NA
D gene: NA
J gene: TRBJ1-4

CDR3 DNA: TGTGCCAGCAGTTTTTGGACTAGCGGGGTTTACAATGAGCAGTTCTTC
CDR3 protein: CASSFWTSGVYNEQFF
V gene: TRBV6-6
clone size: NA
D gene: TRBD2
J gene: TRBJ2-1

CDR3 DNA: TGTGCCAGCATTACCGAGACTAGCCACGCCCGTGCTGAGCAGTTCTTC
CDR3 protein: CASITETSHARAEQFF
V gene: TRBV12-3/TRBV12-4
clone size: few
D gene: TRBD2
J gene: TRBJ2-1

CDR3 DNA: TGTGCCAGCAGGAGGGATGAGTCGGATACGCAGTATTTT
CDR3 protein: CASRRDESDTQYF
V gene: TRBV6-1
clone size: few
D gene: NA
J gene: TRBJ2-3

CDR3 DNA: TGCGCCAGCAGTGAGAATACAGGGGTGCATGATGGTGGCTACACCTTC
CDR3 protein: CASSENTGVHDGGYTF
V gene: TRBV10-1
clone size: few
D gene: TRBD1
J gene: TRBJ1-2

CDR3 DNA: TGTGCCAGCAGCTTATCAAGATCTGGGGTCTTTGTTGATTCACCCCTCCACTTT
CDR3 protein: CASSLSRSGVFVDSPLHF
V gene: TRBV7-6
clone size: many
D gene: NA
J gene: TRBJ1-6

CDR3 DNA: TGTGCCAGCAGCCTGCCGATCGCAAACTCCTACGAGCAGTACTTC
CDR3 protein: CASSLPIANSYEQYF
V gene: TRBV7-8
clone size: few
D gene: NA
J gene: TRBJ2-7

CDR3 DNA: TGTGCCAGCAGCTCCGACAGGGGAAATAATCAGCCCCAGCATTTT
CDR3 protein: CASSSDRGNNQPQHF
V gene: TRBV5-6
clone size: NA
D gene: TRBD1
J gene: TRBJ1-5

CDR3 DNA: TGTGCCAGCAGCCACCTCCGGGGGCTGGTCCCTGAAGCTTTCTTT
CDR3 protein: CASSHLRGLVPEAFF
V gene: TRBV14
clone size: NA
D gene: NA
J gene: TRBJ1-1

CDR3 DNA: TGTGCCAGCAGCTTAGCGGGGGATGAAAAACTGTTTTTT
CDR3 protein: CASSLAGDEKLFF
V gene: TRBV7-9
clone size: many
D gene: NA
J gene: TRBJ1-4

CDR3 DNA: TGTGCCAGCAGCGCCTCACAGGGTTCTCGCACAGATACGCAGTATTTT
CDR3 protein: CASSASQGSRTDTQYF
V gene: TRBV7-9
clone size: few
D gene: NA
J gene: TRBJ2-3

CDR3 DNA: TGTGCCAGCAGCTCCGAGGACAGGGGAGACTACTACGAGCAGTACTTC
CDR3 protein: CASSSEDRGDYYEQYF
V gene: TRBV7-9
clone size: NA
D gene: TRBD1
J gene: TRBJ2-7

CDR3 DNA: TGTGCCAGCAGCTTATTCAAGGACAATGAGCAGTTCTTC
CDR3 protein: CASSLFKDNEQFF
V gene: TRBV7-2
clone size: many
D gene: NA
J gene: TRBJ2-1

CDR3 DNA: TGTGCCAGCAGCTTAGGGGTAGGGGGCGTGAATGAAGCTTTCTTT
CDR3 protein: CASSLGVGGVNEAFF
V gene: TRBV7-9
clone size: few
D gene: TRBD1
J gene: TRBJ1-1

CDR3 DNA: TGTGCCAGCAGCCGACCGGACAGGGGAGTCACAGATACGCAGTATTTT
CDR3 protein: CASSRPDRGVTDTQYF
V gene: TRBV7-9
clone size: NA
D gene: TRBD1
J gene: TRBJ2-3

CDR3 DNA: TGTGCCAGCAGTGAAGAGGGGGTGGGTGGCACTGAAGCTTTCTTT
CDR3 protein: CASSEEGVGGTEAFF
V gene: TRBV6-1
clone size: NA
D gene: NA
J gene: TRBJ1-1

CDR3 DNA: TGTGCCAGCAGTTTAGAGGGGCGCTCCTACGAGCAGTACTTC
CDR3 protein: CASSLEGRSYEQYF
V gene: TRBV12-3/TRBV12-4
clone size: few
D gene: NA
J gene: TRBJ2-7

CDR3 DNA: TGTGCCAGCAGTTACGGTACTATGGAGACCCAGTACTTC
CDR3 protein: CASSYGTMETQYF
V gene: TRBV6-6
clone size: NA
D gene: NA
J gene: TRBJ2-5

CDR3 DNA: TGTGCCAGCAGTTACGTTCGGGGACTAGCGGATATCTCCTACAATGAGCAGTTCTTC
CDR3 protein: CASSYVRGLADISYNEQFF
V gene: TRBV6-6
clone size: NA
D gene: TRBD2
J gene: TRBJ2-1

CDR3 DNA: TGTGCCAGCAGTTCCGGACAGGGCCGGACCTACAATGAGCAGTTCTTC
CDR3 protein: CASSSGQGRTYNEQFF
V gene: TRBV27
clone size: NA
D gene: TRBD1
J gene: TRBJ2-1

CDR3 DNA: TGTGCCAGCAGGATAGCGGGGGGGCCCTACAATGAGCAGTTCTTC
CDR3 protein: CASRIAGGPYNEQFF
V gene: TRBV12-3/TRBV12-4
clone size: NA
D gene: TRBD2
J gene: TRBJ2-1

CDR3 DNA: TGCAGTGCCCCACAGGAGAGTAGCTCCTACGAGCAGTACTTC
CDR3 protein: CSAPQESSSYEQYF
V gene: TRBV20-1
clone size: NA
D gene: NA
J gene: TRBJ2-7

CDR3 DNA: TGTGCCAGTAGTATCCTCACGTACGGAGCTAACTATGGCTACACCTTC
CDR3 protein: CASSILTYGANYGYTF
V gene: TRBV19
clone size: NA
D gene: NA
J gene: TRBJ1-2

CDR3 DNA: TGTGCCAGCAGCGTAGGACAGGCCAACAATCAGCCCCAGCATTTT
CDR3 protein: CASSVGQANNQPQHF
V gene: TRBV9
clone size: NA
D gene: NA
J gene: TRBJ1-5

CDR3 DNA: TGTGCCAGCAGCCAAGATCGGGTAAAACTGTTTTTT
CDR3 protein: CASSQDRVKLFF
V gene: TRBV14
clone size: NA
D gene: NA
J gene: TRBJ1-4

CDR3 DNA: TGTGCCAGCAGTTTTAAGGCCGTCAATGAGCAGTTCTTC
CDR3 protein: CASSFKAVNEQFF
V gene: TRBV27
clone size: few
D gene: NA
J gene: TRBJ2-1

CDR3 DNA: TGTGCCAGCAGTGAGGTTCCGACAGAGCTTAGTCTGTTCTTC
CDR3 protein: CASSEVPTELSLFF
V gene: TRBV6-1
clone size: few
D gene: NA
J gene: TRBJ2-1

CDR3 DNA: TGCAGTGCTAGAGGACGGGACGACTATGGCTACACCTTC
CDR3 protein: CSARGRDDYGYTF
V gene: TRBV20-1
clone size: few
D gene: NA
J gene: TRBJ1-2

CDR3 DNA: TGTGCCAGTAGTATAGCGGCAGACAATGAGCAGTTCTTC
CDR3 protein: CASSIAADNEQFF
V gene: TRBV19
clone size: NA
D gene: NA
J gene: TRBJ2-1

CDR3 DNA: TGCGCCAGCAGCCAAGGGGGGGGGGCCGAAAATACGCAGTATTTT
CDR3 protein: CASSQGGGAENTQYF
V gene: TRBV4-3
clone size: NA
D gene: NA
J gene: TRBJ2-3

CDR3 DNA: TGTGCCAGCAGCCAAGATCATAGAGGGGGGCTCGGGGAGACCCAGTACTTC
CDR3 protein: CASSQDHRGGLGETQYF
V gene: TRBV14
clone size: NA
D gene: NA
J gene: TRBJ2-5

CDR3 DNA: TGTGCCAGCAGCCCCGCCCCGGCTAGCCGAGGGTGGTATGAGCAGTTCTTC
CDR3 protein: CASSPAPASRGWYEQFF
V gene: TRBV7-2
clone size: NA
D gene: NA
J gene: TRBJ2-1

CDR3 DNA: TGTGCCAGCAGTGAGCGGGGGAACTCCTACAATGAGCAGTTCTTC
CDR3 protein: CASSERGNSYNEQFF
V gene: TRBV6-1
clone size: many
D gene: TRBD2
J gene: TRBJ2-1

CDR3 DNA: TGTGCCAGCAGAGGACAGATGCAGCCCCAGCATTTT
CDR3 protein: CASRGQMQPQHF
V gene: TRBV6-9
clone size: NA
D gene: NA
J gene: TRBJ1-5

CDR3 DNA: TGTGCCAGCAGTTTAACCGGGACAGGGGATGGTTTCTATGGCTACACCTTC
CDR3 protein: CASSLTGTGDGFYGYTF
V gene: TRBV27
clone size: NA
D gene: TRBD1
J gene: TRBJ1-2

CDR3 DNA: TGTGCCAGCGGCGAAGCTAACTATGGCTACACCTTC
CDR3 protein: CASGEANYGYTF
V gene: TRBV14
clone size: few
D gene: NA
J gene: TRBJ1-2

CDR3 DNA: TGTGCCACCAGCAGAGATCCAGGGTTAGGGAATGAGCAGTTCTTC
CDR3 protein: CATSRDPGLGNEQFF
V gene: TRBV15
clone size: few
D gene: NA
J gene: TRBJ2-1

CDR3 DNA: TGTGCCAGCAGTGGGAAGGGGAACACCGGGGAGCTGTTTTTT
CDR3 protein: CASSGKGNTGELFF
V gene: TRBV2
clone size: NA
D gene: NA
J gene: TRBJ2-2

CDR3 DNA: TGTGCTAGTGGCGATAGAGAGCAGTACTTC
CDR3 protein: CASGDREQYF
V gene: TRBV12-5
clone size: few
D gene: NA
J gene: TRBJ2-7

CDR3 DNA: TGTGCCAGCAGCTTAGTGGCTCCGAACACTGAAGCTTTCTTT
CDR3 protein: CASSLVAPNTEAFF
V gene: TRBV7-9
clone size: NA
D gene: NA
J gene: TRBJ1-1